This T cell receptor (beta chain) derives from a study of T cell responses to AZD1222 COVID-19 vaccine. Overall study results and limits: The repertoires were collected only after the peak T cell response.

A note on this clone: Its target is unknown.

Measured with immunoSEQ multiplex PCR; TCRdb has only the in-frame clones, and not every one. The sample holds roughly 150,000 clones, 80% to 95% seen once. This CDR3 comprises 14 residues. The germline V gene has CDR1 SGDLS and CDR2 YYNGEE. Trimming removed 4 bases from V and 2 bases from J; junction bases left unmatched: 4. The origin of this receptor is an adult in good health. V gene TRBV9 combines with J gene TRBJ1-2, with 8 bases identical to TRBD1. Here the sequenced sample was peripheral blood, taken on day 0 of AZD1222 vaccination. CDR3: CASSLDRVNYGYTF. CDR3 in DNA: TGTGCCAGCAGCCTGGACAGGGTCAACTATGGCTACACCTTC.